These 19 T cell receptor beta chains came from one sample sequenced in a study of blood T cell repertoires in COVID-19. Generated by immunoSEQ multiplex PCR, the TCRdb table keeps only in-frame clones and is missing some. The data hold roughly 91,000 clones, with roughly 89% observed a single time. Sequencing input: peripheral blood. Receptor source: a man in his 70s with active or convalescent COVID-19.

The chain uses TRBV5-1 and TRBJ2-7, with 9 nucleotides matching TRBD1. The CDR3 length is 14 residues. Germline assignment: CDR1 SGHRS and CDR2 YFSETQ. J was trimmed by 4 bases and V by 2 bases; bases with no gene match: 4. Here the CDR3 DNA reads TGCGCCAGCAGCTTACAGGGGGCTGTGTACGAGCAGTACTTC. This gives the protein CASSLQGAVYEQYF.

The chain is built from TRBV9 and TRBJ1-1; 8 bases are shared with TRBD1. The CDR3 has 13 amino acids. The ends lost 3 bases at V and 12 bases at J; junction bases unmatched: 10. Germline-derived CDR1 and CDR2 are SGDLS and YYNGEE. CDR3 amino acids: CASSDLDRGLTFF. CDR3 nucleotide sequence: TGTGCCAGCAGCGACCTTGACAGGGGCTTAACTTTCTTT.

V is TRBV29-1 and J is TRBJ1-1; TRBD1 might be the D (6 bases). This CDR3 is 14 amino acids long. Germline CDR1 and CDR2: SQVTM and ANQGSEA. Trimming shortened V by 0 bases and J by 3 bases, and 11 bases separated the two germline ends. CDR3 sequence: CSVEDRQGYTEAFF. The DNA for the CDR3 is TGCAGCGTTGAAGATAGGCAGGGGTACACTGAAGCTTTCTTT.

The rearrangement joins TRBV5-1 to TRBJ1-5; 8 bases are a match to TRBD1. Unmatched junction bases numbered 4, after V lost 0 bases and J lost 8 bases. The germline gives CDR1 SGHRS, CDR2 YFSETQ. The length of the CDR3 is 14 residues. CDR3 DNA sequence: TGCGCCAGCAGCTTGGACAGGGGGGGAGAGCCCCAGCATTTT. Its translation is CASSLDRGGEPQHF. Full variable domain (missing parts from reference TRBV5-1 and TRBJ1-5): KAGVTQTPRYLIKTRGQQVTLSCSPISGHRSVSWYQQTPGQGLQFLFEYFSETQRNKGNFPGRFSGRQFSNSRSEMNVSTLELGDSALYLCASSLDRGGEPQHFGDGTRLSIL.

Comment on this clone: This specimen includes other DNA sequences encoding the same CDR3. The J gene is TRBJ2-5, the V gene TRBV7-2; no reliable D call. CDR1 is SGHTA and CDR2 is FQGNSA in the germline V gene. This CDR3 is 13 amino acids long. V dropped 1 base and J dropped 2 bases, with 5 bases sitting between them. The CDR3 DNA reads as TGTGCCAGCAGCTTAGATAGACAAGAGACCCAGTACTTC. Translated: CASSLDRQETQYF.

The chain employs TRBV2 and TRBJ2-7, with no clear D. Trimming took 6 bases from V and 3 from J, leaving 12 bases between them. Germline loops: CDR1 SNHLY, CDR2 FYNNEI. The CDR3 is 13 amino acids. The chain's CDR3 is CASSLTESYEQYF. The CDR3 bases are TGTGCCAGCAGCTTAACAGAGAGCTACGAGCAGTACTTC.

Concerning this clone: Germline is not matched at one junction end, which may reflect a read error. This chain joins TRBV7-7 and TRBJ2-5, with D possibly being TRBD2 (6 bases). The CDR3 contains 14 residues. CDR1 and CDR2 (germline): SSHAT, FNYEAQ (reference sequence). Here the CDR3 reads CASSLVKAGETQYF. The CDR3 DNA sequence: TGTGCTAGCAGCTTAGTTAAGGCGGGGGAGACCCAGTACTTC.

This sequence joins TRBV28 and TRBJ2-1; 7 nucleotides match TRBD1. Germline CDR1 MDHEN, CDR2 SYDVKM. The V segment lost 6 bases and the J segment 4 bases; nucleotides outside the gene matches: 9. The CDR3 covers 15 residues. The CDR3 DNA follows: TGTGCCAGCAGCGCCCGGGACAGTCCATACAATGAGCAGTTCTTC. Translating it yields CASSARDSPYNEQFF.

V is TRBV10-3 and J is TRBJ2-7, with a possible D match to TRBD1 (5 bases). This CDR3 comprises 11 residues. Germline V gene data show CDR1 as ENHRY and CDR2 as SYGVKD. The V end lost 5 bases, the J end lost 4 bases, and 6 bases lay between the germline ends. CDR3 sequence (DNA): TGTGCCATCAGTCAGGGTTACGAGCAGTACTTC. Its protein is CAISQGYEQYF.

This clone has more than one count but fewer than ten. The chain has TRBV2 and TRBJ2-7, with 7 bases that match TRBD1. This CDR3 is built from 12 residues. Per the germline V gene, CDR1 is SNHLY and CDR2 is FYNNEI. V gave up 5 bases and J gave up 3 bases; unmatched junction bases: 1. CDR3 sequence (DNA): TGTGCCAGCAGTCGGGACAGCTACGAGCAGTACTTC. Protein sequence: CASSRDSYEQYF.

DNA of the CDR3: TGTGCCAGCAGCCCAGTGGTCAGTGATACGCAGTATTTT. Protein sequence: CASSPVVSDTQYF. The rearrangement uses TRBV7-8 and TRBJ2-3; no firm D call. This CDR3 is 13 amino acids long. Germline V gene data show CDR1 as SGHVS and CDR2 as FQNEAQ. Trimming took 5 bases from V and 6 from J, leaving 12 bases between them.

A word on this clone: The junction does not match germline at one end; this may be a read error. The CDR3 DNA follows: TGTGCCAGCAGCTTAGCGCCGGGCAGGGGTGATTACTTT. Translating gives CASSLAPGRGDYF. The chain uses TRBV7-2 and TRBJ1-6; D is perhaps TRBD1 (6 bases). This CDR3 comprises 13 residues. The germline V gene encodes CDR1 SGHTA and CDR2 FQGNSA.

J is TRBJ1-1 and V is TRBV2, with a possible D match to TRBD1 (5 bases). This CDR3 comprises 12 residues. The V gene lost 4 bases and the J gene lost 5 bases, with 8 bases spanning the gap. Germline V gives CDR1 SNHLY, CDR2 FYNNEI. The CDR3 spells CASSVGVTEAFF. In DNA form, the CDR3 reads TGTGCCAGCAGTGTAGGGGTTACTGAAGCTTTCTTT.

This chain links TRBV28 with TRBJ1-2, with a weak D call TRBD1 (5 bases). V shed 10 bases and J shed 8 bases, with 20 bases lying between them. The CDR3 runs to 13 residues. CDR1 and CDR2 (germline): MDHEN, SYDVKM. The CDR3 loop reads CATLTTVLGGYTF. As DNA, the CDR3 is TGTGCCACCCTTACGACAGTCCTCGGGGGCTACACCTTC.

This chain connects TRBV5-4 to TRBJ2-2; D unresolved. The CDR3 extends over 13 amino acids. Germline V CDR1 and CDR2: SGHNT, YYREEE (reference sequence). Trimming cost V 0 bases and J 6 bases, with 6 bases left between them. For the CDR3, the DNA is TGTGCCAGCAGCTTGGGACTGTCCGGGGAGCTGTTTTTT. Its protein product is CASSLGLSGELFF.

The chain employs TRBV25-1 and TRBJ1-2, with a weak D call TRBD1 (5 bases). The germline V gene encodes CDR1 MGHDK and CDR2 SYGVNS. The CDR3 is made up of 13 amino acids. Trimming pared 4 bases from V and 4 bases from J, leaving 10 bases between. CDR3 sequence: CASSGGARYGYTF. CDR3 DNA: TGTGCCAGCAGTGGTGGGGCCCGCTATGGCTACACCTTC.

DNA of the CDR3: TGTGCCAGCAGCTTAGCGGGGTTTGTCGGACAACAAGCCAAAAACATTCAGTACTTC. This sequence encodes CASSLAGFVGQQAKNIQYF. The genes are TRBV7-2 and TRBJ2-4, with D perhaps TRBD1 (5 bases). V lost 0 bases to trimming and J lost 0 bases, with 18 bases between them. From germline, CDR1 is SGHTA and CDR2 FQGNSA. This CDR3 comprises 19 residues.

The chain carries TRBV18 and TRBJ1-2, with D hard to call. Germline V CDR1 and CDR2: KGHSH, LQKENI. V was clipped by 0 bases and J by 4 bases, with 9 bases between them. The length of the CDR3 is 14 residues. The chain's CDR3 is CASSPPSQSYGYTF. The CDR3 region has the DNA TGTGCCAGCTCACCACCGTCACAGTCCTATGGCTACACCTTC.

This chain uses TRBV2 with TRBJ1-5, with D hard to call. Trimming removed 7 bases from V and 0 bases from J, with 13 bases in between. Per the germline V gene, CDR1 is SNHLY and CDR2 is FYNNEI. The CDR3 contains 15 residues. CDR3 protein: CASTESGDSNQPQHF. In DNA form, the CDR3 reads TGTGCCAGCACTGAGTCCGGAGATAGCAATCAGCCCCAGCATTTT. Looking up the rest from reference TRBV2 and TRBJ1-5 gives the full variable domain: EPEVTQTPSHQVTQMGQEVILRCVPISNHLYFYWYRQILGQKVEFLVSFYNNEISEKSEIFDDQFSVERPDGSNFTLKIRSTKLEDSAMYFCASTESGDSNQPQHFGDGTRLSIL.